This T cell receptor (beta chain) was retrieved from a study of T cell responses to AZD1222 COVID-19 vaccine. Study at large: Second-dose groups at about 4 or about 12 weeks were pooled. Findings of the study overall: The donors showed a predominance of white British ancestry and of females, with possible underestimation of clonal diversity. The reported proportion of spike-specific TCRs targeting unmutated variant regions was nearly half. Repertoires were sampled only after the peak T cell response.

Assay: immunoSEQ multiplex PCR; the TCRdb copy retains only in-frame clones and omits some. The sample lists over 110,000 clones, 85% to 95% seen once, with 4.5% to 5.5% in the top ten. For this clone: Its antigen is still unknown.

This CDR3 region has 13 residues. CDR1 and CDR2 from the germline V gene are MNHEY and SVGAGI. The ends were cut back, 9 bases at V and 2 bases at J, with 8 bases in the middle. The V and J genes are TRBV6-5 and TRBJ2-6; no reliable D call. This TCR was sampled from an adult in good health. The specimen comprised peripheral blood, sampled on day 0 of AZD1222 vaccination. In DNA form, the CDR3 reads TGTGCCAGTGGGTGGACTGGGGCCAACGTCCTGACTTTC. Translating it yields CASGWTGANVLTF.